These 15 T cell receptor beta chains were all obtained from the same sample, sequenced in a study of blood T cell repertoires in COVID-19. Data came from immunoSEQ multiplex PCR; TCRdb stores just in-frame clones and leaves some out. Among about 25,000 clones, around 86% were seen once, and the ten largest hold approximately 8.3%. Source material: peripheral blood. The origin of the receptors is a man aged 50-59 years with active COVID-19.

The chain recombines TRBV14 with TRBJ2-2; 8 positions agree with TRBD1. The V gene's germline CDR1 is SGHDN and CDR2 FVKESK. The J segment lost 5 bases and the V segment lost 1 base, leaving 3 bases of the junction unmatched. This CDR3 region has 15 residues. The CDR3 DNA follows: TGTGCCAGCAGCCAAGTAACAGGGGGAACCGGGGAGCTGTTTTTT. Residues: CASSQVTGGTGELFF.

The J gene is TRBJ2-5, the V gene TRBV11-2; TRBD1 matches 8 bases. With V trimmed by 4 bases and J by 0 bases, 10 bases remained unmatched. The CDR3 extends over 17 amino acids. Germline values: CDR1 SGHAT, CDR2 FQNNGV. The CDR3 here is CASSSEADRVYQETQYF. CDR3 sequence (DNA): TGTGCCAGCAGCTCCGAAGCGGACAGGGTGTACCAAGAGACCCAGTACTTC.

In its sample, this clone was seen a few times. The chain uses TRBV9 and TRBJ1-4; 9 nucleotides align to TRBD1. The CDR3 totals 17 residues. Trimming took 3 bases from V and 0 from J; bases not matched to a gene: 6. Germline V gene data show CDR1 as SGDLS and CDR2 as YYNGEE. Written as DNA, the CDR3 is TGTGCCAGCAGCGCTGGACAGGGGCTCGCAACTAATGAAAAACTGTTTTTT. Translation: CASSAGQGLATNEKLFF.

The chain joins TRBV9 to TRBJ2-1; 7 nucleotides line up with TRBD2. This CDR3 spans 15 amino acids. With V trimmed by 2 bases and J by 4 bases, 6 bases remained unmatched. Germline CDR1 reads SGDLS; CDR2 reads YYNGEE. The CDR3: CASSVRDYPYNEQFF. The CDR3 DNA is TGTGCCAGCAGCGTCCGGGACTACCCGTACAATGAGCAGTTCTTC.

This clone was picked up one time. This sequence joins TRBV28 and TRBJ1-1; D gene uncertain. The ends were cut back, 5 bases at V and 1 base at J, with 11 bases in the middle. Germline V lookup: CDR1 MDHEN, CDR2 SYDVKM. The CDR3 length is 14 residues. CDR3 sequence: CASSRAEWNTEAFF. The DNA for the CDR3 is TGTGCCAGCAGTCGAGCGGAATGGAACACTGAAGCTTTCTTT.

V is TRBV11-2 and J is TRBJ2-7; 7 positions match TRBD1. Germline V gene sequence: CDR1 SGHAT, CDR2 FQNNGV. V lost 2 bases to trimming and J lost 0 bases; unmatched junction nucleotides: 4. The CDR3 totals 15 residues. The CDR3 DNA follows: TGTGCCAGCAGCTTATCAGGACAGGCCTCCTACGAGCAGTACTTC. This sequence encodes CASSLSGQASYEQYF.

This clone was seen more than once but under ten times. V gene TRBV4-3 combines with J gene TRBJ2-3; D ambiguous. The length of the CDR3 is 14 residues. Trimming removed 0 bases from V and 4 bases from J, with 8 bases in between. Germline V CDR1 and CDR2: LGHNA, YSLEER. This chain's CDR3 is CASSQDASADTQYF. The CDR3 bases are TGCGCCAGCAGCCAAGATGCGAGCGCAGATACGCAGTATTTT.

J is TRBJ2-1 and V is TRBV2; D is ambiguous. The V end was cut by 6 bases, the J end by 0 bases, with 9 bases between. The CDR3 loop spans 14 amino acids. Germline V gives CDR1 SNHLY, CDR2 FYNNEI. The CDR3 DNA is TGTGCCAGCAGGACCCCGGGCTCCTACAATGAGCAGTTCTTC. This gives the protein CASRTPGSYNEQFF.

This clone was recorded only once. The chain carries TRBV19 and TRBJ1-5; a weak D match, TRBD1 (6 bases). The V and J ends lost 3 bases and 4 bases respectively, with 13 bases between them. This CDR3 has 15 residues. Germline V gives CDR1 LNHDA, CDR2 SQIVND (reference sequence). For the CDR3, the DNA is TGTGCCAGTAGTATGCGGCCAGGGGATAATCAGCCCCAGCATTTT. It is translated as CASSMRPGDNQPQHF.

The chain joins TRBV9 to TRBJ1-1; D is undetermined. This CDR3 has 14 amino acids. Trimming left V 3 bases short and J 2 bases short, with 11 bases between. Germline loops: CDR1 SGDLS, CDR2 YYNGEE. The CDR3 nucleotides are TGTGCCAGCAGCGAGCAGGCAGCCAACACTGAAGCTTTCTTT. As protein: CASSEQAANTEAFF.

The V and J genes are TRBV4-1 and TRBJ2-7; D perhaps matches TRBD1 (6 bases). Trimming took 0 bases from V and 5 from J, leaving 17 bases between them. The CDR3 is 16 amino acids. Germline V lookup: CDR1 MGHRA, CDR2 YSYEKL. CDR3 DNA sequence: TGCGCCAGCAGCCAAGAGATCCAGGGGATGTTCCACGAGCAGTACTTC. It codes for CASSQEIQGMFHEQYF.

The gene calls are TRBV6-1 and TRBJ1-5; 7 bases are shared with TRBD1. Germline V gives CDR1 MNHNS, CDR2 SASEGT. V shed 2 bases, J shed 1 base, and the junction held 5 bases outside the gene matches. The CDR3 totals 16 residues. The CDR3, as DNA: TGTGCCAGCAGTGAAACGACAGGGATAAGCAATCAGCCCCAGCATTTT. This encodes CASSETTGISNQPQHF.

This chain joins TRBV9 and TRBJ2-2, with D possibly TRBD2 on 6 matching bases. V lost 3 bases and J 5 bases, leaving 11 bases between the germline ends. Looked up from germline, CDR1 is SGDLS and CDR2 is YYNGEE. The CDR3 loop spans 14 amino acids. The CDR3 DNA reads TGTGCCAGCAGCGCGGGACTTTTGACCGGGGAGCTGTTTTTT. Its protein is CASSAGLLTGELFF.

This sequence joins TRBV6-5 and TRBJ2-1, with TRBD2 matching over 8 bases. The CDR3 runs 15 residues. Trimming at V came to 8 bases and at J to 5 bases, leaving 11 bases not matched to a gene. Germline loops: CDR1 MNHEY, CDR2 SVGAGI. CDR3 amino acids: CASGLTSVTDNEQFF. CDR3 nucleotide sequence: TGTGCCAGCGGCCTGACTAGCGTCACGGACAATGAGCAGTTCTTC.

This clone was seen just once. V usage is TRBV4-1 and J usage is TRBJ2-7; TRBD1 aligns across 7 bases. CDR3 size: 15 residues. Germline CDR1 reads MGHRA; CDR2 reads YSYEKL. V trimming: 1 base; J trimming: 4 bases; junction bases outside the gene matches: 7. The CDR3 region is CASSQARGSGYEQYV. Written as DNA, the CDR3 is TGCGCCAGCAGCCAAGCCAGGGGGAGTGGGTACGAGCAGTACGTC.